The T cell receptor (beta chain) under discussion was sequenced for a study of cytomegalovirus exposure and HLA in healthy donors. PCR amplification relied on 60 Vbeta primers (plus 13 Jbeta primers). Clones were sequenced by immunoSEQ multiplex PCR, and TCRdb holds only the in-frame ones, with some missing. Of under 40,000 clones in the sample, 76% were seen once. The receptor comes from a woman under 40 in good health and CMV-seropositive. The sample comprised PBMCs.

CDR3 protein: CASSYSTATYEQYF. As DNA, the CDR3 is TGTGCCAGCAGTTACTCGACAGCTACCTACGAGCAGTACTTC. The chain employs TRBV6-6 and TRBJ2-7, with a weak D call TRBD1 (5 bases). Between the trimmed V and J ends, which lost 0 bases and 2 bases, there was a span of 8 bases. The V gene's germline CDR1 is MNHNY and CDR2 SVGAGI (reference sequence). CDR3 length: 14 amino acids.